These 4 T cell receptor beta chains originate from one sample sequenced in a study of response to subunit inactivated influenza vaccine. Via MiXCR, TCRdb re-called the RT-PCR reads, giving one row per CDR3 protein. This table has about 800,000 distinct CDR3 sequences, 21% appearing once. The source material was PBMCs from blood, sampled about 5 days after vaccination. These receptors all come from a man aged 45-65 years who received an inactivated influenza vaccine.

This clonotype was found a few times. The chain combines TRBV5-1 with TRBJ1-5; D possibly corresponds to TRBD1 (5 bases). CDR3 size: 15 residues. The germline V and J ends were trimmed by 0 bases and 7 bases, with 14 bases remaining between them. CDR1 is SGHRS and CDR2 is YFSETQ in the germline V gene. The CDR3 DNA reads TGCGCCAGCAGCTTGGACCAGGGAAAGGGGCAGCCCCAGCATTTT. It encodes CASSLDQGKGQPQHF.

The genes are TRBV4-3 and TRBJ1-2; D is unclear. CDR3 length: 17 amino acids. Germline CDR1 is LGHNA and CDR2 is YSLEER. V was cut by 1 base and J by 2 bases, with 17 bases left in between. The CDR3 sequence: CASSQGLAGPRNYGYTF. The CDR3 DNA reads as TGCGCCAGCAGCCAAGGATTGGCAGGCCCCAGGAACTATGGCTACACCTTC.

This clonotype is a singleton in its sample. Germline is not matched at one junction end, which may reflect a read error. The rearrangement uses TRBV27 and TRBJ2-7; 9 nucleotides match TRBD2. Germline CDR1 MNHEY, CDR2 SMNVEV (reference sequence). The CDR3 runs 15 residues. The CDR3 protein is CASSWFSGRGYEQYF. CDR3 sequence (DNA): TGCGCCAGCAGTTGGTTTAGCGGGAGAGGCTACGAGCAGTACTTC.

This clonotype was found a few times. The rearrangement uses TRBV15 and TRBJ2-7; 8 positions agree with TRBD2. Unmatched junction bases numbered 2, after V lost 1 base and J lost 3 bases. This CDR3 region has 14 residues. The germline gives CDR1 LNHNV, CDR2 YYDKDF (reference sequence). Written as DNA, the CDR3 is TGTGCCACCAGCAGAGCGGGAGGGCTCTACGAGCAGTACTTC. Protein product: CATSRAGGLYEQYF. Full variable domain (missing parts from reference TRBV15 and TRBJ2-7): DAMVIQNPRYQVTQFGKPVTLSCSQTLNHNVMYWYQQKSSQAPKLLFHYYDKDFNNEADTPDNFQSRRPNTSFCFLDIRSPGLGDTAMYLCATSRAGGLYEQYFGPGTRLTVT.